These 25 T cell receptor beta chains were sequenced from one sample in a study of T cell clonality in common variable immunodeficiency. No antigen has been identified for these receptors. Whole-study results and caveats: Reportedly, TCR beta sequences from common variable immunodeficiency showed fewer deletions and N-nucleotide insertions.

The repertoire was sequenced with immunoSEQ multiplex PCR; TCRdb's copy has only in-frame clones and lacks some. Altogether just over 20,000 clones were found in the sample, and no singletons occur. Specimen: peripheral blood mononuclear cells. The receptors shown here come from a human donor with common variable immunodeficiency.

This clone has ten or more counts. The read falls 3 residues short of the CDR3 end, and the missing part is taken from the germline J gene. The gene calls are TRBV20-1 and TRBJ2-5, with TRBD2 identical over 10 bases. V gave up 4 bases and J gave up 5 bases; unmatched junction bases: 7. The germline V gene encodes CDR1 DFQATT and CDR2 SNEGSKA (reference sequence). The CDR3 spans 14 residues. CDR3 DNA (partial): TGCAGTGCTAAAAGCGGGGGGGCGGGTGAGACC. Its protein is CSAKSGGAGET. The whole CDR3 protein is CSAKSGGAGETQYF.

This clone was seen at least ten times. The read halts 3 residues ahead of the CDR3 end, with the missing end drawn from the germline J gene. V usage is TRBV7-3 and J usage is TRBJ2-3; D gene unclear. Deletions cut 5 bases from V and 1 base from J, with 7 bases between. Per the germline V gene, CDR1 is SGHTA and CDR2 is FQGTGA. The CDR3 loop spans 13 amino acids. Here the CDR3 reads CASSRLGTDTQYF. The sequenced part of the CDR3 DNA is TGTGCCAGCAGCAGGTTGGGCACAGATACG.

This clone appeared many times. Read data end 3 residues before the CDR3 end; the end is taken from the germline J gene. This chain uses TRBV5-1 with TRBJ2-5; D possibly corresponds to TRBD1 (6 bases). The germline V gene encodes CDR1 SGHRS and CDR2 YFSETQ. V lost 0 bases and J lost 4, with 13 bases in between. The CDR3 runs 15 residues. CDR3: CASSLGDIFLETQYF. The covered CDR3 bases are TGCGCCAGCAGCTTGGGGGACATTTTTTTAGAGACC.

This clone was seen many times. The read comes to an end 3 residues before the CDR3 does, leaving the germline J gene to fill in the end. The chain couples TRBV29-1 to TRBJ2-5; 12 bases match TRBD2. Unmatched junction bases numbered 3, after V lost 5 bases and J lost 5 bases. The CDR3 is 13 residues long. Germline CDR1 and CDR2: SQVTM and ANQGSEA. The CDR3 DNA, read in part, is TGCAGCGTTCTAGCGGGGGGGCAGGAGACC. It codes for CSVLAGGQET. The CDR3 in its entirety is CSVLAGGQETQYF.

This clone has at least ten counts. CDR3 DNA (partial): TGTGCCAGCAGTTGGTGGCAGACTGCTAACTATGGC. It is translated as CASSWWQTANYG. The complete CDR3 protein is CASSWWQTANYGYTF. This chain links TRBV12-3 or TRBV12-4 with TRBJ1-2; D is unresolved. Read sequence stops 3 residues before the CDR3 end, and the germline J gene provides the missing end. Trimming stripped 4 bases from V and 0 bases from J, with 12 bases between. The CDR3 length is 15 residues.

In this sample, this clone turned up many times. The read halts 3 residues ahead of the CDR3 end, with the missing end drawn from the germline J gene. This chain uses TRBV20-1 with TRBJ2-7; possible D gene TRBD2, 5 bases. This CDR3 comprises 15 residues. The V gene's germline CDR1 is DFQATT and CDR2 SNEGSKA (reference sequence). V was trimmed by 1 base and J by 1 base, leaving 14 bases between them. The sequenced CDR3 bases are TGCAGTGCTAGAGCCCCCTTTGAGGGTTCCTACGAG. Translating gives CSARAPFEGSYE. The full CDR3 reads CSARAPFEGSYEQYF.

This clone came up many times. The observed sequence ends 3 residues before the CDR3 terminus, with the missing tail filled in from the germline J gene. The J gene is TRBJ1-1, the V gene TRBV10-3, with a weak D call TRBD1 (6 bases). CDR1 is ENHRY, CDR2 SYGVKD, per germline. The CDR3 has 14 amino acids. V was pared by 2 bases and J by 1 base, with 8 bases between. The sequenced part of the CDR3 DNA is TGTGCCATCAGTGAGGGAGGGGGGAACACTGAA. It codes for CAISEGGGNTE. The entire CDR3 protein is CAISEGGGNTEAFF.

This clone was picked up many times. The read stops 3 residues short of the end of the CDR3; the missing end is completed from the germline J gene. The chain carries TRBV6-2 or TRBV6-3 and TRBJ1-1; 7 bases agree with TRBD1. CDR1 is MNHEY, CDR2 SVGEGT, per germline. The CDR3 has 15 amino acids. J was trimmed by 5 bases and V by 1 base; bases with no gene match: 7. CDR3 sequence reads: CASSYWRAGGTEAFF. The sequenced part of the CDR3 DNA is TGTGCCAGCAGTTACTGGAGGGCAGGGGGGACTGAA.

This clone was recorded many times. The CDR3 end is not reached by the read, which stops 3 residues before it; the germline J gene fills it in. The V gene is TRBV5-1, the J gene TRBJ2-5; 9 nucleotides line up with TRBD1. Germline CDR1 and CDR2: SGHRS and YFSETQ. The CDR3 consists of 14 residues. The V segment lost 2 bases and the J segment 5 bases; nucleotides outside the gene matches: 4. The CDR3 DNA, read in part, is TGCGCCAGCAGCTTATACAGGGGGCAGGAGACC. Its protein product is CASSLYRGQET. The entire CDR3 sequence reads CASSLYRGQETQYF.

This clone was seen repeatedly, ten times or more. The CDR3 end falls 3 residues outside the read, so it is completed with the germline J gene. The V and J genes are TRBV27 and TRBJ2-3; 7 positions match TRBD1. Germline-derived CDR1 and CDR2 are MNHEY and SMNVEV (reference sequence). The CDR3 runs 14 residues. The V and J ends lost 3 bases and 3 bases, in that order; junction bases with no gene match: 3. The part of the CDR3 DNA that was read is TGTGCCAGCAGTTTTCAGGACAGGACAGATACG. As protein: CASSFQDRTDT. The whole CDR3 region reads CASSFQDRTDTQYF.

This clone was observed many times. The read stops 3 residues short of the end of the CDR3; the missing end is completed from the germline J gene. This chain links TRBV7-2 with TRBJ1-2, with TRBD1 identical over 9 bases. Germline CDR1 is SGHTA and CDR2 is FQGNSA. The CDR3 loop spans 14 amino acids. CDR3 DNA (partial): TGTGCCAGCAGCGGGGCGGGACAGGGACGTGAC. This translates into CASSGAGQGRD. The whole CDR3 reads CASSGAGQGRDYTF.

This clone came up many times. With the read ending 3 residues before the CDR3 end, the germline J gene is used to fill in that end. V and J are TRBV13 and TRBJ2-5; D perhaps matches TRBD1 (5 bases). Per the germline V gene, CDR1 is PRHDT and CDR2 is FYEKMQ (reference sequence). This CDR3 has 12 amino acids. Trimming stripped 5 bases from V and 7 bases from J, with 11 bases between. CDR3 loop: CASSLRTGTQYF. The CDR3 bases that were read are TGTGCCAGCAGCCTACGAACAGGGACC.

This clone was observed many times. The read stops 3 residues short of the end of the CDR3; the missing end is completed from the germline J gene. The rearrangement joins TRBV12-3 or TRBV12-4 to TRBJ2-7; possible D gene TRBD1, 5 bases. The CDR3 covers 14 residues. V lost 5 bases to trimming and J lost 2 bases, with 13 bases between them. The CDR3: CASSTIDRTYEQYF. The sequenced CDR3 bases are TGTGCCAGCAGTACGATCGACAGAACCTACGAG.

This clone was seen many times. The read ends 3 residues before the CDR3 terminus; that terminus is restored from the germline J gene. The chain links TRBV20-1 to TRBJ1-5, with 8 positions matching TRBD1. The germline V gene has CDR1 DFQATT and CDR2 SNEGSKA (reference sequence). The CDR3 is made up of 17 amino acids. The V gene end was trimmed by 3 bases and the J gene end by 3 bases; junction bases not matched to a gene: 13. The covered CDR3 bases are TGCAGTGCTAGTGTCTTGTTAGGGACAGGCGTCAATCAGCCC. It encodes CSASVLLGTGVNQP. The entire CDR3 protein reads CSASVLLGTGVNQPQHF.

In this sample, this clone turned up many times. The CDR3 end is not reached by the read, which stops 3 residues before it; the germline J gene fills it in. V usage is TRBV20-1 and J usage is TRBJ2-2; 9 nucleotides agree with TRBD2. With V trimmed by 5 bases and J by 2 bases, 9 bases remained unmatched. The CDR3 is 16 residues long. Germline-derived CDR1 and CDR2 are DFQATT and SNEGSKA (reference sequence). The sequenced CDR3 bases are TGCAGTGCTCCTTTAATTAGCGGGGGAAACACCGGGGAG. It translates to CSAPLISGGNTGE. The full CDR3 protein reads CSAPLISGGNTGELFF.

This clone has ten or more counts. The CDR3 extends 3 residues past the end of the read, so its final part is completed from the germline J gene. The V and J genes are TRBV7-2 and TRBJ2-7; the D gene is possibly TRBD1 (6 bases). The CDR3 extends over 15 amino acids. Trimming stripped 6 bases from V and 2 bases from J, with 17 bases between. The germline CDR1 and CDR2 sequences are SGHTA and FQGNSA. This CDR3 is CASSPRAGDPYEQYF. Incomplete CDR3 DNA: TGTGCCAGCAGTCCCCGCGCAGGGGACCCCTACGAG.

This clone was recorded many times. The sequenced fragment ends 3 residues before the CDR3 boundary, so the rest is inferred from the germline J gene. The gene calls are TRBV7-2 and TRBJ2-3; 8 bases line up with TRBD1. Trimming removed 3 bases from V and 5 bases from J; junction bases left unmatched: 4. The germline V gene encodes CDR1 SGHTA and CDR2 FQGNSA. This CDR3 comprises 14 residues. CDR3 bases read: TGTGCCAGCAGCTTCGCCGGACAGGGAGATACG. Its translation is CASSFAGQGDT. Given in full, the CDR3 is CASSFAGQGDTQYF.

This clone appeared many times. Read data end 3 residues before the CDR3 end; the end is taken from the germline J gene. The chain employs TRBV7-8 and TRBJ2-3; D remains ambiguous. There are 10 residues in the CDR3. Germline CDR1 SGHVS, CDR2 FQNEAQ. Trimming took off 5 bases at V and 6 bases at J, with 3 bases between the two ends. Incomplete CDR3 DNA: TGTGCCAGCAGCCTTGATACG. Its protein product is CASSLDT. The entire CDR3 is CASSLDTQYF.

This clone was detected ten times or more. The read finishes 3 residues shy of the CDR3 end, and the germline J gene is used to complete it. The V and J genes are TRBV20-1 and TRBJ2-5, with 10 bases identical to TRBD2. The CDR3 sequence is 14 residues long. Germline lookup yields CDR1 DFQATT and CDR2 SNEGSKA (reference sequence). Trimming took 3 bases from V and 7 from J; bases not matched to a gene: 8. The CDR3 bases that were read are TGCAGTGCTAGTTATCGGACTAGCGGTGTGACC. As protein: CSASYRTSGVT. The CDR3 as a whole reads CSASYRTSGVTQYF.

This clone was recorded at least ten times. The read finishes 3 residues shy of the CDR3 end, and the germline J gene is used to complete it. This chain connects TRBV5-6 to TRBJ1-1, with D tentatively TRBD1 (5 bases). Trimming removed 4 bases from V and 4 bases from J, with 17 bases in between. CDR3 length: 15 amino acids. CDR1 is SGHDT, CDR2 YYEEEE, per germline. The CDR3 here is CASSHSRVSGTEAFF. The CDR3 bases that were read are TGTGCCAGCAGCCACAGCAGGGTAAGTGGCACTGAA.

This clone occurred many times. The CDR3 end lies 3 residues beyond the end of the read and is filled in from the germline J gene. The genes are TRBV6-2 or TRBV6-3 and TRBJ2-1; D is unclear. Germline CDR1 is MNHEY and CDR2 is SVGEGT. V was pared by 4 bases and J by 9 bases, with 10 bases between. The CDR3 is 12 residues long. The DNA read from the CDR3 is TGTGCCAGCAGTTTAGACCGCGGTGAG. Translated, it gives CASSLDRGE. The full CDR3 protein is CASSLDRGEQFF.

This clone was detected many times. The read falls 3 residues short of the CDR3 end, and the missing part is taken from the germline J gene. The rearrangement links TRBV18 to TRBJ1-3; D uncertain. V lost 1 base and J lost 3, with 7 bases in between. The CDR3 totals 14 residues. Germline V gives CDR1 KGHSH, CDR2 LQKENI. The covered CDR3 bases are TGTGCCAGCTCACCACGGCAGGTTGGAAACACC. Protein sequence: CASSPRQVGNT. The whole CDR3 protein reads CASSPRQVGNTIYF.

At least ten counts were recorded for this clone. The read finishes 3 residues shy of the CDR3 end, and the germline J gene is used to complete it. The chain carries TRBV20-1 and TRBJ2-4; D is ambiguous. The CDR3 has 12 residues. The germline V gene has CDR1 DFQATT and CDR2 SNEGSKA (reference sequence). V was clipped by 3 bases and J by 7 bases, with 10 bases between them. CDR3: CSASLIGNIQYF. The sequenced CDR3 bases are TGCAGTGCTAGCTTGATCGGGAACATT.

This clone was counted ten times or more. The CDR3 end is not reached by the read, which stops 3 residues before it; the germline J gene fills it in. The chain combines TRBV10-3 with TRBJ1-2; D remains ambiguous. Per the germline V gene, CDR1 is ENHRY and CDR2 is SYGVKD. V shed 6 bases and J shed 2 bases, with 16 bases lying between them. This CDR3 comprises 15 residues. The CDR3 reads CAISPGESPNYGYTF. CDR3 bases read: TGTGCCATCAGCCCAGGAGAGTCTCCCAACTATGGC.

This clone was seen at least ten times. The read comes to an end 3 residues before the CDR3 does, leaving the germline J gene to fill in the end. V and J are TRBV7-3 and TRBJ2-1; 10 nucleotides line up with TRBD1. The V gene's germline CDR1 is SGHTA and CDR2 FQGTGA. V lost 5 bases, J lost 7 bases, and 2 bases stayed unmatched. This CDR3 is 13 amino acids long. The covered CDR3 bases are TGTGCCAGCAGCGCGGGACAGGGGAATGAG. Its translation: CASSAGQGNE. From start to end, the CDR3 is CASSAGQGNEQFF.